The source of this TCR beta chain is a study of radiotherapy plus CTLA-4 blockade in lung cancer. Measured with immunoSEQ multiplex PCR; TCRdb has only the in-frame clones, and not every one. The sample comprises 40,000 to 45,000 clones, 70% to 80% of which are singletons, and 9.8% rests with the top ten. The CDR3 has 15 amino acids. Germline V gene data show CDR1 as SGHNT and CDR2 as YYREEE (reference sequence). Between the trimmed V and J ends, which lost 4 bases and 7 bases, there was a span of 18 bases. The sample was peripheral blood, taken from a patient treated with radiotherapy plus ipilimumab. The TCR originated in a human donor with non-small cell lung cancer who had stable disease on radiotherapy plus ipilimumab. This sequence joins TRBV5-4 and TRBJ1-5, with D perhaps matching TRBD1 (5 bases). The CDR3 region is CASSSGAGKGQPQHF. For the CDR3, the DNA is TGTGCCAGCAGCAGTGGGGCGGGAAAAGGGCAGCCCCAGCATTTT.